These T cell receptor beta chains were read from a single sample in a study of regulatory T cells in long-lasting Graves disease. TCRdb called the multiplex PCR reads again in MiXCR, with one record for every CDR3 protein. The sample has approximately 690,000 distinct CDR3 sequences; 25% to 30% are singletons. This specimen consisted of peripheral blood mononuclear cells (PBMCs), obtained when the disease was refractory, from a patient treated with antithyroid drugs. Receptors were obtained from a female donor with Graves disease. The CDR3 runs from the conserved cysteine through the conserved F or W. Fields, in order: J gene, V gene, D gene, clone size, CDR3 protein, CDR3 DNA. D genes are given only for firm matches. A row's size may be missing; if present it is once, few, many or a size class.

>TRBJ1-5|TRBV2|TRBD1|many
CASSSRDRSQPQHF
TGTGCCAGCAGTTCTCGGGACAGGTCTCAGCCCCAGCATTTT
>TRBJ2-2|TRBV6-1|-|-
CASNRPGELFF
TGTGCCTCCAATAGGCCCGGGGAGCTGTTTTTT
>TRBJ2-7|TRBV2|-|many
CASSGTEYEQYF
TGTGCCAGCAGTGGGACTGAGTACGAGCAGTACTTC
>TRBJ1-2|TRBV7-3|TRBD1|-
CASSLSGTGDYGYTF
TGTGCCAGCAGCTTGTCCGGGACAGGGGACTATGGCTACACCTTC
>TRBJ2-5|TRBV12-3/TRBV12-4|-|many
CASSFTPSWLQETQYF
TGTGCCAGCAGTTTTACACCTAGTTGGCTCCAAGAGACCCAGTACTTC
>TRBJ2-7|TRBV3-1|-|-
CASSQGHQEGYYEQYF
TGTGCCAGCAGCCAAGGTCACCAGGAGGGGTACTACGAGCAGTACTTC
>TRBJ2-7|TRBV18|-|-
CASSPPEGKQYF
TGTGCCAGCTCACCACCGGAGGGCAAGCAGTACTTC
>TRBJ1-5|TRBV20-1|-|-
CSAREVRDLQPQHF
TGCAGTGCTAGAGAAGTGAGGGACCTCCAGCCCCAGCATTTT
>TRBJ1-2|TRBV30|-|-
CAWRVGQLYGYTF
TGTGCCTGGAGGGTGGGGCAACTCTATGGCTACACCTTC
>TRBJ1-2|TRBV19|-|once
CASRYGPEGYTF
TGTGCCAGTAGGTACGGACCAGAGGGCTACACCTTC
>TRBJ1-1|TRBV2|-|few
CASRDTKENTEAFF
TGTGCCAGCAGGGACACCAAAGAGAACACTGAAGCTTTCTTT
>TRBJ2-7|TRBV2|-|many
CASIMTLTLSYEQYF
TGTGCCAGCATAATGACCCTCACCCTCTCCTACGAGCAGTACTTC
>TRBJ1-2|TRBV4-1|-|-
CASSQDRSSYGYTF
TGCGCCAGCAGCCAAGATAGGTCTTCTTATGGCTACACCTTC
>TRBJ2-7|TRBV12-3/TRBV12-4|-|many
CASRRGGLYEQYF
TGTGCCAGCAGACGAGGGGGGCTGTACGAGCAGTACTTC
>TRBJ2-7|TRBV12-3/TRBV12-4|-|-
CASSLKGHEQYF
TGTGCCAGCAGTTTAAAGGGGCACGAGCAGTACTTC
>TRBJ1-1|TRBV3-1|-|few
CASRRQSNTEAFF
TGTGCCAGCAGGCGACAGTCGAACACTGAAGCTTTCTTT
>TRBJ2-7|TRBV14|-|-
CASSQERGRPYEQYF
TGTGCCAGCAGCCAAGAACGAGGACGGCCCTACGAGCAGTACTTC
>TRBJ1-4|TRBV6-1|-|once
CASANHRVTNEKLFF
TGTGCCAGCGCCAATCACAGGGTTACTAATGAAAAACTGTTTTTT
>TRBJ1-5|TRBV12-3/TRBV12-4|-|-
CATGTENSNQPQHF
TGTGCCACCGGGACGGAAAATAGCAATCAGCCCCAGCATTTT
>TRBJ2-7|TRBV28|-|-
CASSLMTRPYEQYF
TGTGCCAGCAGTCTCATGACGCGGCCCTACGAGCAGTACTTC
>TRBJ2-1|TRBV20-1|-|few
CSASPVWTGNEQFF
TGCAGTGCTAGTCCAGTTTGGACGGGGAATGAGCAGTTCTTC
>TRBJ1-2|TRBV28|TRBD1|few
CASSLERGTGLSYGYTF
TGTGCCAGCAGCTTGGAGAGGGGGACAGGTCTCAGCTATGGCTACACCTTC
>TRBJ1-2|TRBV30|-|few
CASKGGSPNYGYTF
TGTGCCTCGAAGGGAGGGAGCCCTAACTATGGCTACACCTTC
>TRBJ1-1|TRBV15|-|-
CATSRDQLNTEAFF
TGTGCCACCAGCAGAGATCAGCTGAACACTGAAGCTTTCTTT
>TRBJ1-5|TRBV6-1|TRBD1|-
CATYRDRCSDQPQHF
TGTGCCACCTACCGGGACAGGTGCTCGGATCAGCCCCAGCATTTT
>TRBJ1-1|TRBV15|-|-
CATSRPGLENTEAFF
TGTGCCACCAGCAGGCCGGGACTTGAGAACACTGAAGCTTTCTTT
>TRBJ1-1|TRBV19|-|few
CASSTRARRLTMNTEAFF
TGTGCCAGTAGTACCCGAGCGCGGCGGTTAACGATGAACACTGAAGCTTTCTTT
>TRBJ2-5|TRBV20-1|TRBD2|many
CSARRSSGEWETQYF
TGCAGTGCTAGGAGATCGAGCGGGGAGTGGGAGACCCAGTACTTC
>TRBJ2-7|TRBV27|-|many
CASSLQLLSYEQYF
TGTGCCAGCAGTTTACAGCTCCTATCCTACGAGCAGTACTTC
>TRBJ2-7|TRBV6-1|-|few
CASLRLDSYEQYF
TGTGCCAGCTTACGACTAGACTCCTACGAGCAGTACTTC
>TRBJ1-4|TRBV29-1|TRBD1|-
CSGRQGLGEKLFF
TGCAGCGGTCGACAGGGGTTGGGGGAAAAACTGTTTTTT
>TRBJ2-5|TRBV7-9|TRBD2|few
CASSLGGRKETQYF
TGTGCCAGCAGCTTGGGCGGGAGGAAGGAGACCCAGTACTTC
>TRBJ2-2|TRBV7-2|TRBD2|-
CASSTFGLASTGELFF
TGTGCCAGCAGCACTTTTGGACTAGCGAGCACCGGGGAGCTGTTTTTT
>TRBJ1-1|TRBV30|-|-
CAWSVSQLNTEAFF
TGTGCCTGGAGTGTAAGCCAACTAAACACTGAAGCTTTCTTT
>TRBJ2-7|TRBV10-2|-|-
CASSDQLPYEQYF
TGCGCCAGCAGTGACCAGCTTCCCTACGAGCAGTACTTC
>TRBJ1-2|TRBV20-1|-|few
CSARGRFEGYTF
TGCAGTGCTAGAGGGCGGTTCGAGGGCTACACCTTC
>TRBJ2-5|TRBV20-1|TRBD2|-
CSARYPSGETQYF
TGCAGTGCTCGTTACCCTAGCGGGGAGACCCAGTACTTC
>TRBJ1-2|TRBV5-1|-|few
CASSETGFYGYTF
TGCGCCAGCAGCGAAACAGGATTCTATGGCTACACCTTC
>TRBJ2-7|TRBV6-1|-|few
CASSELLTLGEQYF
TGTGCCAGCAGTGAACTCCTAACCCTAGGGGAGCAGTACTTC
>TRBJ2-2|TRBV6-1|-|few
CASRPVRGNTGELFF
TGTGCCAGCAGGCCGGTCCGGGGGAACACCGGGGAGCTGTTTTTT
>TRBJ1-6|TRBV5-1|TRBD1|-
CASSGGQGVSPLHF
TGCGCCAGCAGCGGGGGACAGGGAGTTTCACCCCTCCACTTT
>TRBJ2-7|TRBV7-9|TRBD1|-
CASSPEGRGLEQYF
TGTGCCAGCAGCCCGGAGGGCAGGGGGCTCGAGCAGTACTTC
>TRBJ2-7|TRBV10-3|-|-
CAISETGPYEQYF
TGTGCCATCAGTGAAACAGGACCCTACGAGCAGTACTTC
>TRBJ1-4|TRBV5-1|-|few
CASSLGWGGANEKLFF
TGCGCCAGCAGCTTGGGTTGGGGCGGCGCTAATGAAAAACTGTTTTTT
>TRBJ1-4|TRBV28|TRBD1|few
CASSIRTGNNEKLFF
TGTGCCAGCAGTATCAGGACAGGGAATAATGAAAAACTGTTTTTT
>TRBJ1-2|TRBV9|TRBD1|few
CASSASLRTGEGYTF
TGTGCCAGCAGCGCCTCACTAAGGACAGGGGAGGGCTACACCTTC
>TRBJ2-7|TRBV2|-|few
CASSEVIAEVYEQYF
TGTGCCAGCAGTGAGGTAATAGCCGAAGTTTACGAGCAGTACTTC
>TRBJ1-1|TRBV27|-|many
CASSQGGPEAFF
TGTGCCAGCAGCCAGGGAGGTCCTGAAGCTTTCTTT
>TRBJ1-2|TRBV29-1|TRBD1|-
CSVEGGGTDYGYTF
TGCAGCGTTGAAGGGGGCGGGACAGACTATGGCTACACCTTC
>TRBJ1-1|TRBV29-1|-|few
CSVRLGRGAFF
TGCAGCGTTAGACTCGGTCGTGGAGCTTTCTTT
>TRBJ1-2|TRBV27|TRBD1|many
CASSPLLGQAEYGYTF
TGTGCCAGCAGTCCACTCCTTGGACAGGCGGAGTATGGCTACACCTTC
>TRBJ1-2|TRBV5-1|-|few
CASSRSNSDHGYTF
TGCGCCAGCAGCCGTTCCAACAGCGACCATGGCTACACCTTC
>TRBJ2-5|TRBV30|TRBD1|many
CAGETGAQETQYF
TGTGCCGGGGAGACAGGGGCCCAAGAGACCCAGTACTTC